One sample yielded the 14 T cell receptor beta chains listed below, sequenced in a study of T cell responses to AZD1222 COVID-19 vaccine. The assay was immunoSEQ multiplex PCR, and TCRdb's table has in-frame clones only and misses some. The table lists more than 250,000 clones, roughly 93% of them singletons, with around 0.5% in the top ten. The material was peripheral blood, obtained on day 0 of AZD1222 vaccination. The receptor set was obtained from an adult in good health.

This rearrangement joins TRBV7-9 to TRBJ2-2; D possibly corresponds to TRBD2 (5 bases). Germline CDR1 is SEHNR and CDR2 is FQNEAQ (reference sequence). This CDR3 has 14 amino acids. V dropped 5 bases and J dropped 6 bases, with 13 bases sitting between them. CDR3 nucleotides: TGTGCCAGCAGCCAGGAGGTGTCTGCCGGGGAGCTGTTTTTT. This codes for CASSQEVSAGELFF.

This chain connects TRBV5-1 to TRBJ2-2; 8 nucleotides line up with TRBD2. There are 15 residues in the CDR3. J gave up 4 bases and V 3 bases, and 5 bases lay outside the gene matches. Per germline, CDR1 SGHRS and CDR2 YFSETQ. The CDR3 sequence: CASSSGTRRTGELFF. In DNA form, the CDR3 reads TGCGCCAGCAGCTCGGGGACTAGGCGCACCGGGGAGCTGTTTTTT.

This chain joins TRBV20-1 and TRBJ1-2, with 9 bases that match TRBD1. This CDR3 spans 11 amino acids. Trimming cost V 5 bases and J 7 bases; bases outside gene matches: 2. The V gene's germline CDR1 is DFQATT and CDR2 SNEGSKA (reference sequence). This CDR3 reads CSAGDRAGYTF. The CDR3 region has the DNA TGCAGTGCTGGGGACAGGGCTGGCTACACCTTC.

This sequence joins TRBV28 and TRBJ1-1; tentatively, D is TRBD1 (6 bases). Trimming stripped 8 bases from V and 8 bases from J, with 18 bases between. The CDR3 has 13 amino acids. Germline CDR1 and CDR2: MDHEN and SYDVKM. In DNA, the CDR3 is TGTGCCAGCTCTACCCCACGGGGGACAGAAGCTTTCTTT. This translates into CASSTPRGTEAFF.

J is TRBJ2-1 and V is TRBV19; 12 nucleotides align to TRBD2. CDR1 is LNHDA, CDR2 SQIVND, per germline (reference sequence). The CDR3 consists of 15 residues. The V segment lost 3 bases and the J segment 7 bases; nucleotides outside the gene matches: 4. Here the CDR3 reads CASSMTSGRLNEQFF. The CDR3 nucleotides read TGTGCCAGTAGTATGACTAGCGGGAGATTGAATGAGCAGTTCTTC.

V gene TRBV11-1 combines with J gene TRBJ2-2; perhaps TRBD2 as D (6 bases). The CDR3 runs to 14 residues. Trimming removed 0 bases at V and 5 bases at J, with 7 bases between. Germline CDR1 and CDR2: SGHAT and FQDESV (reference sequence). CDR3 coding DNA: TGTGCCAGCAGCTTAGCGCGGGAAACCGGGGAGCTGTTTTTT. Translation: CASSLARETGELFF.

The CDR3 sequence: CASDELAAQAFF. Here the CDR3 DNA reads TGTGCCAGCGACGAACTAGCGGCCCAAGCGTTCTTC. This chain uses TRBV6-7 with TRBJ2-1; 8 nucleotides align to TRBD2. TRBV6-7 falls under the ORF class, with uncertain function. Germline trimming cut 8 bases from V and 15 bases from J; bases unmatched to any gene: 12. The CDR3 has 12 residues.

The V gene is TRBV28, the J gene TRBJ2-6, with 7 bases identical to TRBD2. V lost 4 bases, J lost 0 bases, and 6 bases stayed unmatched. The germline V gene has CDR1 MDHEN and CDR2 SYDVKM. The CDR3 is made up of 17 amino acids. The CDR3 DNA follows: TGTGCCAGCAGTTCTTTAAGCGGGACCTCTGGGGCCAACGTCCTGACTTTC. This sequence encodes CASSSLSGTSGANVLTF.

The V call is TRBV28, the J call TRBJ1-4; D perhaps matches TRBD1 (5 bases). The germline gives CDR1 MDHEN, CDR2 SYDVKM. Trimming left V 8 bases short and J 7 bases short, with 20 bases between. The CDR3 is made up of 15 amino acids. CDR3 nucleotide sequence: TGTGCCAGCGGAACTGACCCAGGGTCCGGTGAAAAACTGTTTTTT. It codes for CASGTDPGSGEKLFF.

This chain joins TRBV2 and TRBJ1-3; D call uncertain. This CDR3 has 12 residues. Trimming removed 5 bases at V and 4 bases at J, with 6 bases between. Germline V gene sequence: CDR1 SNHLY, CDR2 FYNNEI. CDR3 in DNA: TGTGCCAGCAGTTTTGAAGGAAACACCATATATTTT. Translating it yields CASSFEGNTIYF.

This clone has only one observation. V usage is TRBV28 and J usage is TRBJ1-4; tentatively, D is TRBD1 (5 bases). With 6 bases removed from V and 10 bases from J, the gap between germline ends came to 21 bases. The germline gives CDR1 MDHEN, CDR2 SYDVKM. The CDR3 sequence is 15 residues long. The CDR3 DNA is TGTGCCAGCAGCTCCCCGGGGGTGTCCGCGGGAAAACTGTTTTTT. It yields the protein CASSSPGVSAGKLFF.

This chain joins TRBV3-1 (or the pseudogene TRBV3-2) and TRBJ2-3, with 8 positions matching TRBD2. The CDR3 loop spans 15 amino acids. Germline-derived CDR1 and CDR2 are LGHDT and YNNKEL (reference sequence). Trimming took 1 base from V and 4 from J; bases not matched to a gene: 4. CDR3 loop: CASSQAGGPADTQYF. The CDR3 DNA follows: TGTGCCAGCAGCCAAGCGGGGGGGCCCGCAGATACGCAGTATTTT.

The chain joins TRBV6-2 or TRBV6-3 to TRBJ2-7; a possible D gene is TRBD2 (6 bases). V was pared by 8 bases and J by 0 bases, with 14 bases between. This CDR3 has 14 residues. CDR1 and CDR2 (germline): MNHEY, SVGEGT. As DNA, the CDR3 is TGTGCCAGCGGCCGGGGGTTGGGCTCCTACGAGCAGTACTTC. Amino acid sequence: CASGRGLGSYEQYF.

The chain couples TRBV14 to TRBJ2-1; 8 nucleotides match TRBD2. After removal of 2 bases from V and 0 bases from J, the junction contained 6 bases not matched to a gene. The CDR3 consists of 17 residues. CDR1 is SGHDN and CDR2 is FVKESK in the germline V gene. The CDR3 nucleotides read TGTGCCAGCAGCCAATTGGCTAGCGGGCCCTCCTACAATGAGCAGTTCTTC. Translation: CASSQLASGPSYNEQFF.